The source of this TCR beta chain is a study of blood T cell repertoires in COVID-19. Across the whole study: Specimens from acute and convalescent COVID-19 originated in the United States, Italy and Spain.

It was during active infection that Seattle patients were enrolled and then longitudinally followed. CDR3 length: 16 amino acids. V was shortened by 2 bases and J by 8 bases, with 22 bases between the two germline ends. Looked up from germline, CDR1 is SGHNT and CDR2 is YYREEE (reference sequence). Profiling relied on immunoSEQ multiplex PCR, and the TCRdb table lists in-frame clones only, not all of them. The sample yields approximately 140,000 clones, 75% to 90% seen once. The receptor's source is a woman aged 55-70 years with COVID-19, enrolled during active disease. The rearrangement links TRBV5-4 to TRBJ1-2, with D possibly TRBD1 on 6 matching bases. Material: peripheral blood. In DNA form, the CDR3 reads TGTGCCAGCAGCTTTTATTCCCGGGACACGGCCTCAGGCTACACCTTC. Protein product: CASSFYSRDTASGYTF. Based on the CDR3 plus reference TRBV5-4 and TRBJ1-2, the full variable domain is ETGVTQSPTHLIKTRGQQVTLRCSSQSGHNTVSWYQQALGQGPQFIFQYYREEENGRGNFPPRFSGLQFPNYSSELNVNALELDDSALYLCASSFYSRDTASGYTFGSGTRLTVV.